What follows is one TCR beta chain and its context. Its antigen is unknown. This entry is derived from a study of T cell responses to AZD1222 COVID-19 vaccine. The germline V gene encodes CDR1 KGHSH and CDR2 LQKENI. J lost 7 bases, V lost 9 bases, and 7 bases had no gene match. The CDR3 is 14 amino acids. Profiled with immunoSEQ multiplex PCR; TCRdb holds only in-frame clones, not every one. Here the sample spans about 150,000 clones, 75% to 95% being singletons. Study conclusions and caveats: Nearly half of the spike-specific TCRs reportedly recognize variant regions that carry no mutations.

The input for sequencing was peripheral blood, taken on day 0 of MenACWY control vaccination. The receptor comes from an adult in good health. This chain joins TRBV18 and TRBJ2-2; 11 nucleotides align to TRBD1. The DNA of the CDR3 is TGTGCCAGTCTCAGGACAGGGGGCCGCGGGGAGCTGTTTTTT. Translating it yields CASLRTGGRGELFF.